The T cell receptor beta chain under discussion was sequenced for a study of blood T cell repertoires in COVID-19. As for the study in general: Some COVID-19 samples were acute and others convalescent; all came from the United States, Italy and Spain. PBMCs, B-cell-depleted T cells, or T cells provided the cDNA or gDNA that made up the material.

In the source study's methods: Amplification of reference gene primers provided the estimated nucleated cell counts. Assay: immunoSEQ multiplex PCR; the TCRdb copy retains only in-frame clones and omits some. Clonal size and the V and J genes are those of that table, whereas D and trimming came from the DNA. The repertoire holds about 53,000 clones, with roughly nine tenths as singletons. The CDR3 sequence is 15 residues long. V shed 6 bases, J shed 4 bases, and the junction held 6 bases outside the gene matches. Germline V lookup: CDR1 SNHLY, CDR2 FYNNEI. The chain couples TRBV2 to TRBJ1-5; 10 positions agree with TRBD1. The receptor was isolated from a man aged 55 to 70 with active COVID-19. Sequenced sample: peripheral blood. The CDR3 here is CASRGGTGVNQPQHF. CDR3 bases: TGTGCCAGCAGGGGGGGGACAGGGGTTAATCAGCCCCAGCATTTT.